Listed below are T cell receptor beta chains from one sample, sequenced in a study of blood T cell repertoires in COVID-19. Using immunoSEQ multiplex PCR, the repertoire was profiled, and TCRdb retains in-frame clones only, with some absent. The sample has some 50,000 clones, 80% to 90% seen once; the top ten hold around 3.2%. Sequenced input: peripheral blood. The origin of the receptors is a human donor in a cohort sampled during active COVID-19. CDR3s include the opening cysteine and the closing phenylalanine or tryptophan. D genes are given only for firm matches. Rows give clone size only sometimes, using once, few, many, or a class for an expanded clone.

J gene	V gene	clone size	D gene	CDR3 DNA	CDR3 protein
TRBJ2-3	TRBV5-1	.	TRBD2	TGCGCCAGCAGCGCGGGACTAGCGAGCACAGATACGCAGTATTTT	CASSAGLASTDTQYF
TRBJ2-5	TRBV7-8	.	TRBD2	TGTGCCAGCAGCTTGACTAGCGGGCAAGAGACCCAGTACTTC	CASSLTSGQETQYF
TRBJ1-1	TRBV18	.	.	TGTGCCAGCTCACCAGGCGGTGAAGCTTTCTTT	CASSPGGEAFF
TRBJ1-5	TRBV27	.	.	TGTGCCAGCAGTTTTGGACTCTATAGCAATCAGCCCCAGCATTTT	CASSFGLYSNQPQHF
TRBJ2-7	TRBV6-5	.	.	TGTGCCAGCTCTGGGTCTCAGGCCTACGAGCAGTACTTC	CASSGSQAYEQYF
TRBJ2-7	TRBV6-5	.	TRBD2	TGTGCCGGAAAGCGGGGGGTAGGGGAGCAGTACTTC	CAGKRGVGEQYF
TRBJ2-7	TRBV7-2	.	.	TGTGCCAGCAGCCGCACAGGGTCCTACGAGCAGTACTTC	CASSRTGSYEQYF
TRBJ2-7	TRBV21-1	few	.	TGTGCCAGCAGCACCGTTGAGAGGACAGGAGCACCCTACGAGCAGTACTTC	CASSTVERTGAPYEQYF
TRBJ1-6	TRBV7-3	.	TRBD1	TGTGCCAGCAGCCCGAGGGGGGGACAGGGGACTTCACCCCTCCACTTT	CASSPRGGQGTSPLHF
TRBJ2-1	TRBV2	.	TRBD2	TGTGCCAGCAGCCGGGCCCGCGGACTAGCGGGACTCAATGAGCAGTTCTTC	CASSRARGLAGLNEQFF
TRBJ2-3	TRBV25-1	.	TRBD1	TGTGCCAGCAGTGAGGGACAGTACAAGGATACGCAGTATTTT	CASSEGQYKDTQYF
TRBJ1-2	TRBV6-5	.	.	TGTGCCAGCAGGAAACAACAAGGACAGTTCTATGGCTACACCTTC	CASRKQQGQFYGYTF
TRBJ2-7	TRBV14	.	TRBD2	TGTGCCAGCAGCTCCCGGAGGCGGACTAGCGGGTTTTTTGAGCAGTACTTC	CASSSRRRTSGFFEQYF
TRBJ2-7	TRBV15	.	.	TGTGCCACCAGCAGAGATGCCGAGGCGGGAGAGCAGTACTTC	CATSRDAEAGEQYF
TRBJ2-3	TRBV20-1	.	.	TGCAGTGCTAGTCCCGGGGTCTTCGGGACAGATACGCAGTATTTT	CSASPGVFGTDTQYF
TRBJ1-4	TRBV7-2	.	.	TGTGCCAGCAGCTTAGCGGGGGCCGGTGAAAAACTGTTTTTT	CASSLAGAGEKLFF
TRBJ2-3	TRBV11-2	.	.	TGTGCCAGCAGCCTAGTGCCAGGCACCACAGATACGCAGTATTTT	CASSLVPGTTDTQYF
TRBJ1-5	TRBV4-3	few	.	TGCGCCAGCAGCCAAGGGGGGGATCAGCCCCAGCATTTT	CASSQGGDQPQHF
TRBJ2-1	TRBV7-2	.	TRBD2	TGTGCCAGCAGCTTAGCTTTCCCGAGCGGGGGGGCCAGGGATGAGCAGTTCTTC	CASSLAFPSGGARDEQFF
TRBJ2-5	TRBV18	.	TRBD1	TGTGCCAGCTCACCCCCCGGGACAGGGGGGCAAGAGACCCAGTACTTC	CASSPPGTGGQETQYF
TRBJ2-5	TRBV11-2	once	.	TGTGCCAGCAGCTTAGTGGGGGGGCGAAAGACCCAGTACTTC	CASSLVGGRKTQYF
TRBJ2-7	TRBV5-8	.	.	TGTGCCAGCATCCATTACCGGACCCTAAGGGAGGAGAGCGAGCAGTACTTC	CASIHYRTLREESEQYF